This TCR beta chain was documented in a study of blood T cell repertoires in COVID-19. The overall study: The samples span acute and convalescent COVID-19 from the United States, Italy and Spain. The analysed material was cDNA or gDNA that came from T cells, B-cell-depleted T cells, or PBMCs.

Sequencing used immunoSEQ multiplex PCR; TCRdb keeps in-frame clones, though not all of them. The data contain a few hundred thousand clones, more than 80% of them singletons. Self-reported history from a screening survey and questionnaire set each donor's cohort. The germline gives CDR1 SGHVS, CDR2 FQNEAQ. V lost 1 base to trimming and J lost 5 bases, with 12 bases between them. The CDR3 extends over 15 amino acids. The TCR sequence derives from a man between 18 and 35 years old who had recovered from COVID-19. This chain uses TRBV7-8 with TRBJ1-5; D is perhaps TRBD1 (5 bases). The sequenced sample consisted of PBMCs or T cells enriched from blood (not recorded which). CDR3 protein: CASSLVRSGDQPQHF. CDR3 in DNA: TGTGCCAGCAGCTTAGTGCGGTCGGGGGATCAGCCCCAGCATTTT. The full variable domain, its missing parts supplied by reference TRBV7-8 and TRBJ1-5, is GAGVSQSPRYKVAKRGQDVALRCDPISGHVSLFWYQQALGQGPEFLTYFQNEAQLDKSGLPSDRFFAERPEGSVSTLKIQRTQQEDSAVYLCASSLVRSGDQPQHFGDGTRLSIL.